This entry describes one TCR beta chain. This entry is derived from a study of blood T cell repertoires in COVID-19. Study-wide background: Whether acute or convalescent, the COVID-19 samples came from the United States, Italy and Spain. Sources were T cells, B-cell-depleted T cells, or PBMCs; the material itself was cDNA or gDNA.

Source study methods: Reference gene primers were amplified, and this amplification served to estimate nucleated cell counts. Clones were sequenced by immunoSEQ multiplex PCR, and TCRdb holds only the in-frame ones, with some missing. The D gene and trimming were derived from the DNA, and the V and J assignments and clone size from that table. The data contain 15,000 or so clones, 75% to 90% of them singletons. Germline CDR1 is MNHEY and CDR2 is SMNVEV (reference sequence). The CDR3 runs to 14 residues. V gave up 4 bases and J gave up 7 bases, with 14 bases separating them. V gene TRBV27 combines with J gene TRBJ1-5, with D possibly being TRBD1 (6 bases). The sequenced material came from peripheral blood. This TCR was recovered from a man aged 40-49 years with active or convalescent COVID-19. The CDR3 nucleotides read TGTGCCAGCAGTTCAACAGGGATTGGACAGCCCCAGCATTTT. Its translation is CASSSTGIGQPQHF.